These 27 T cell receptor beta chains were sequenced from one sample in a study of T-cell memory formation after mild COVID-19. TCRdb processed the 5' RACE reads anew with MiXCR; each CDR3 protein has one entry. The sample carries about 620,000 distinct CDR3 sequences, more than 15% recorded once. Input material: PBMCs or a T cell subset sorted from them (not recorded which). Receptors originate from an adult woman who had mild COVID-19 (a few samples of this study predate the infection). Cell type and time point are not known.

The chain employs TRBV24-1 and TRBJ1-1; tentatively, D is TRBD1 (6 bases). Germline V gene data show CDR1 as KGHDR and CDR2 as SFDVKD. V shed 9 bases and J shed 1 base, with 14 bases lying between them. The CDR3 contains 14 residues. The CDR3 DNA is TGTGCCACCCGGGGGCAGGGCGGGAACACTGAAGCTTTCTTT. It yields the protein CATRGQGGNTEAFF.

The chain couples TRBV12-3 or TRBV12-4 to TRBJ1-1; TRBD1 might be the D (5 bases). V was cut by 8 bases and J by 4 bases, with 17 bases left in between. This CDR3 spans 14 amino acids. The DNA of the CDR3 is TGTGCCAGCTCTAACTACGCGGGGGGCACTGAAGCTTTCTTT. Protein sequence: CASSNYAGGTEAFF.

This clonotype occurred a few times. The CDR3 sequence is CASSLIGTGDTGELFF. The DNA of the CDR3 is TGTGCCAGCAGCTTAATCGGGACAGGGGACACCGGGGAGCTGTTTTTT. The chain is built from TRBV7-9 and TRBJ2-2, with 10 positions matching TRBD1. CDR1 is SEHNR, CDR2 FQNEAQ, per germline (reference sequence). The V segment lost 2 bases and the J segment 3 bases; nucleotides outside the gene matches: 3. This CDR3 contains 16 residues.

This clonotype was observed many times. The junction shows a germline mismatch at one end, possibly a read error. The CDR3 here is CASSLGTYNEQFF. Written as DNA, the CDR3 is TGTGCCAGCAGCCTTGGAACTTACAATGAGCAGTTCTTC. The rearrangement uses TRBV5-1 and TRBJ2-1; unclear D gene. The CDR3 runs 13 residues. The germline gives CDR1 SGHRS, CDR2 YFSETQ.

This rearrangement joins TRBV7-9 to TRBJ2-1; D not resolved. The V gene's germline CDR1 is SEHNR and CDR2 FQNEAQ (reference sequence). Trimming cost V 10 bases and J 7 bases, with 20 bases left between them. The CDR3 length is 14 residues. For the CDR3, the DNA is TGTGCCACCCCCCCGGTGGGTCAGAATAATGAGCAGTTCTTC. It specifies CATPPVGQNNEQFF.

The chain has TRBV10-3 and TRBJ1-2; 8 positions match TRBD1. CDR1 is ENHRY, CDR2 SYGVKD, per germline. The trim removed 4 bases at V and 6 bases at J, leaving 10 bases unmatched. This CDR3 has 15 amino acids. The CDR3 here is CAISVSDRVENGYTF. In nucleotides, the CDR3 is TGTGCCATCAGTGTTTCGGACAGGGTGGAAAATGGCTACACCTTC.

The chain uses TRBV12-3 or TRBV12-4 and TRBJ1-2; D unclear. There are 12 residues in the CDR3. Between the trimmed V and J ends, which lost 4 bases and 4 bases, there was a span of 7 bases. Written as DNA, the CDR3 is TGTGCCAGCAGTTGGGCGTTCTATGGCTACACCTTC. Encoded protein: CASSWAFYGYTF.

J is TRBJ2-7 and V is TRBV4-2; 9 nucleotides align to TRBD2. Trimming removed 4 bases from V and 6 bases from J; junction bases left unmatched: 7. The CDR3 totals 14 residues. Germline-derived CDR1 and CDR2 are LGHNA and YNFKEQ. Here the CDR3 DNA reads TGTGCCAGCAGCCCGACTAGCGGAAGCGGCGAGCAGTACTTC. It yields the protein CASSPTSGSGEQYF.

The chain links TRBV12-3 or TRBV12-4 to TRBJ2-5; D is perhaps TRBD2 (5 bases). The CDR3 extends over 15 amino acids. Trimming shortened V by 3 bases and J by 4 bases, and 15 bases separated the two germline ends. The CDR3 here is CASSFSGFMGETQYF. Here the CDR3 DNA reads TGTGCCAGCAGTTTTTCGGGATTTATGGGAGAGACCCAGTACTTC.

Ten or more counts support this clonotype. The CDR3 nucleotides read TGTGCCAGCAGCTTGCTAGCGAATGAGCAGTTCTTC. This encodes CASSLLANEQFF. This chain joins TRBV5-4 and TRBJ2-1; D might be TRBD2 (6 bases). Germline CDR1 SGHNT, CDR2 YYREEE (reference sequence). V was shortened by 1 base and J by 7 bases, with 6 bases between the two germline ends. The CDR3 covers 12 residues.

The V gene is TRBV28, the J gene TRBJ2-2; tentative D call: TRBD1 (6 bases). The CDR3 extends over 13 amino acids. Germline V lookup: CDR1 MDHEN, CDR2 SYDVKM. V dropped 5 bases and J dropped 8 bases, with 12 bases sitting between them. The CDR3 reads CASSNPGVGELFF. The DNA for the CDR3 is TGTGCCAGCAGTAACCCAGGGGTAGGGGAGCTGTTTTTT.

The chain recombines TRBV20-1 with TRBJ1-5; D gene uncertain. V dropped 3 bases and J dropped 0 bases, with 3 bases sitting between them. The CDR3 contains 12 residues. Germline V gives CDR1 DFQATT, CDR2 SNEGSKA (reference sequence). The CDR3 region has the DNA TGCAGTGCTAGGTCTAGCAATCAGCCCCAGCATTTT. Residues: CSARSSNQPQHF.

This clonotype has only a few counts. The chain carries TRBV5-1 and TRBJ2-3; TRBD2 might be the D (6 bases). The CDR3 sequence is 14 residues long. Germline CDR1 and CDR2: SGHRS and YFSETQ. Trimming removed 3 bases at V and 3 bases at J, with 11 bases between. DNA of the CDR3: TGCGCCAGCAGCTCGGGAGATTGGACAGATACGCAGTATTTT. It yields the protein CASSSGDWTDTQYF.

J is TRBJ2-1 and V is TRBV7-2; D not resolved. Trimming left V 5 bases short and J 8 bases short, with 13 bases between. Looked up from germline, CDR1 is SGHTA and CDR2 is FQGNSA. CDR3 size: 13 residues. CDR3 amino acids: CASSVQTEDEQFF. Written as DNA, the CDR3 is TGTGCCAGCAGCGTTCAAACTGAAGATGAGCAGTTCTTC.

This clonotype was observed a handful of times. The chain employs TRBV24-1 and TRBJ2-2, with no clear D. The ends were cut back, 1 base at V and 1 base at J, with 6 bases in the middle. This CDR3 comprises 15 residues. From germline, CDR1 is KGHDR and CDR2 SFDVKD. The CDR3 loop reads CATSDLRENTGELFF. In DNA form, the CDR3 reads TGTGCCACCAGTGATTTAAGGGAGAACACCGGGGAGCTGTTTTTT.

The rearrangement joins TRBV6-5 to TRBJ2-3, with D perhaps matching TRBD2 (6 bases). V was shortened by 2 bases and J by 2 bases, with 11 bases between the two germline ends. The CDR3 extends over 15 amino acids. CDR1 and CDR2 from the germline V gene are MNHEY and SVGAGI. The CDR3 spells CASSYGGIHTDTQYF. CDR3 in DNA: TGTGCCAGCAGTTACGGGGGGATCCACACAGATACGCAGTATTTT.

The chain is built from TRBV13 and TRBJ1-6; TRBD1 matches 9 bases. With V trimmed by 5 bases and J by 7 bases, 6 bases remained unmatched. The CDR3 is 15 amino acids. The V gene's germline CDR1 is PRHDT and CDR2 FYEKMQ (reference sequence). The CDR3 nucleotides read TGTGCCAGCAGCGCCGGGGACAGGGTGAATTCACCCCTCCACTTT. It encodes CASSAGDRVNSPLHF.

This clonotype turned up a few times. The J gene is TRBJ1-4, the V gene TRBV6-2 or TRBV6-3; no clear D. V lost 4 bases and J 6 bases, leaving 9 bases between the germline ends. The CDR3 covers 13 residues. The germline V gene encodes CDR1 MNHEY and CDR2 SVGEGT. CDR3 sequence (DNA): TGTGCCAGCAGTTCGGCGATACATGAAAAACTGTTTTTT. As protein: CASSSAIHEKLFF.

This clonotype has more than one count but fewer than ten. This rearrangement joins TRBV7-9 to TRBJ1-2; D may be TRBD1 (5 bases). CDR3 length: 13 residues. Germline-derived CDR1 and CDR2 are SEHNR and FQNEAQ (reference sequence). The ends were cut back, 5 bases at V and 4 bases at J, with 11 bases in the middle. CDR3: CASSRDGPYGYTF. The CDR3 nucleotides are TGTGCCAGCAGCCGGGACGGACCCTATGGCTACACCTTC. Looking up the rest from reference TRBV7-9 and TRBJ1-2 gives the full variable domain: DTGVSQNPRHKITKRGQNVTFRCDPISEHNRLYWYRQTLGQGPEFLTYFQNEAQLEKSRLLSDRFSAERPKGSFSTLEIQRTEQGDSAMYLCASSRDGPYGYTFGSGTRLTVV.

The V and J genes are TRBV15 and TRBJ1-1; D gene uncertain. This CDR3 comprises 15 residues. V was cut by 2 bases and J by 3 bases, with 13 bases left in between. CDR1 and CDR2 (germline): LNHNV, YYDKDF (reference sequence). The CDR3 spells CATSRPLGGHTEAFF. The DNA for the CDR3 is TGTGCCACCAGCAGACCCTTAGGAGGACACACTGAAGCTTTCTTT.

This clonotype was observed a few times. This rearrangement joins TRBV7-6 to TRBJ2-5, with D possibly matching TRBD2 (6 bases). V was pared by 2 bases and J by 3 bases, with 10 bases between. Germline CDR1 is SGHVS and CDR2 is FNYEAQ. This CDR3 spans 14 amino acids. In nucleotides, the CDR3 is TGTGCCAGCAGCTTAATATCGGGGGAAGAGACCCAGTACTTC. As protein: CASSLISGEETQYF.

This clonotype came up a few times. The chain combines TRBV12-3 or TRBV12-4 with TRBJ2-7; 10 positions match TRBD2. CDR3 length: 18 amino acids. Unmatched junction bases numbered 14, after V lost 3 bases and J lost 3 bases. CDR3 region: CASSLGLAGATRVYEQYF. CDR3 coding DNA: TGTGCCAGCAGTTTGGGGCTAGCGGGAGCTACCAGAGTCTACGAGCAGTACTTC.

This clonotype was observed a few times. The J gene is TRBJ1-1, the V gene TRBV18, with D perhaps matching TRBD1 (6 bases). The CDR3 runs 14 residues. The V and J ends lost 4 bases and 1 base respectively, with 10 bases between them. Germline V CDR1 and CDR2: KGHSH, LQKENI. The DNA of the CDR3 is TGTGCCAGCTCACGACCGACAGGGAACACTGAAGCTTTCTTT. The encoded protein is CASSRPTGNTEAFF.

The J gene is TRBJ2-7, the V gene TRBV7-9; D may be TRBD1 (5 bases). The germline V gene has CDR1 SEHNR and CDR2 FQNEAQ (reference sequence). The germline V and J ends were trimmed by 7 bases and 2 bases, with 21 bases remaining between them. This CDR3 spans 16 amino acids. CDR3 in amino acids: CASTTPPGQVTYEQYF. Written as DNA, the CDR3 is TGTGCCAGCACCACCCCTCCAGGGCAGGTAACCTACGAGCAGTACTTC.

V is TRBV11-3 and J is TRBJ2-1; 10 positions agree with TRBD2. Germline V gene data show CDR1 as SGHNT and CDR2 as YENEEA. This CDR3 is built from 14 residues. V lost 5 bases and J lost 12; bases outside the gene matches: 10. CDR3 bases: TGTGCCAGCAGCCCAACCGGGACTAGCGAAATGCAGTTCTTC. It translates to CASSPTGTSEMQFF.

This clonotype was seen a handful of times. This rearrangement joins TRBV7-3 to TRBJ2-1, with 16 bases aligning to TRBD2. This CDR3 is built from 15 residues. Per germline, CDR1 SGHTA and CDR2 FQGTGA. The junction had 4 bases not matched to a gene; V was cut back by 4 bases and J by 10 bases. The CDR3 nucleotides read TGTGCCAGCAGCTCGGGACTAGCGGGGGGGCTCGAGCAGTTCTTC. It encodes CASSSGLAGGLEQFF.

This clonotype has more than one count but fewer than ten. The genes are TRBV24-1 and TRBJ2-7, with D unresolved. Germline-derived CDR1 and CDR2 are KGHDR and SFDVKD. The CDR3 consists of 14 residues. With 5 bases removed from V and 2 bases from J, the gap between germline ends came to 12 bases. CDR3 residues: CATSAPSNPYEQYF. CDR3 in DNA: TGTGCCACCAGTGCCCCCAGCAACCCCTACGAGCAGTACTTC.